This T cell receptor beta chain was recovered during a study of T cell responses to AZD1222 COVID-19 vaccine. Findings of the study overall: Spike-specific TCR breadth and depth were elevated following two AZD1222 doses. Repertoires were obtained solely post-peak T cell response. Of spike-specific TCRs, nearly half reportedly target regions left unmutated in variants.

There are 13 residues in the CDR3. The germline CDR1 and CDR2 sequences are LGHNA and YNFKEQ. Deletions cut 4 bases from V and 1 base from J, with 6 bases between. Generated by immunoSEQ multiplex PCR, the TCRdb table keeps only in-frame clones and is missing some. This sample has about 110,000 clones, with around 90% found just once. As to this clone: Its matching antigen is unknown.

The chain is built from TRBV4-2 and TRBJ2-3; no reliable D call. This clonotype originated in an adult in good health. This specimen was peripheral blood, taken on day 0 of MenACWY control vaccination. Here the CDR3 DNA reads TGTGCCAGCAGCCCCCCCGGCACAGATACGCAGTATTTT. This gives the protein CASSPPGTDTQYF.